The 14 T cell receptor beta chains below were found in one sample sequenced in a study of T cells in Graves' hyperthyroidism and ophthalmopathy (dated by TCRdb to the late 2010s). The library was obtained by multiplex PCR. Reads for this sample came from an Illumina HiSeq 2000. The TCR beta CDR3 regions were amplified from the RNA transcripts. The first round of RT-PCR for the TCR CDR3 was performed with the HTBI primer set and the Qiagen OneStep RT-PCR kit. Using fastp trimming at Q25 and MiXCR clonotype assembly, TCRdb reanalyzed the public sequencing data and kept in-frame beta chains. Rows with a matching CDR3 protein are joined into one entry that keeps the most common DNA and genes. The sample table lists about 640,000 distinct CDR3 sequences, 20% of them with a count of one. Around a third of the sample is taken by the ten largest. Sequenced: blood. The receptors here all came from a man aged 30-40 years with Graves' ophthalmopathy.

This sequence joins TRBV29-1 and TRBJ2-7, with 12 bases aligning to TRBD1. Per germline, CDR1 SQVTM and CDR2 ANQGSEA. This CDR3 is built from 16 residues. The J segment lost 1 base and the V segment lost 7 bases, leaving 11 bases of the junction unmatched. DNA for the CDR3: TGCAGCGCGCTAGGGGACAGGGGGCGGGGGTCCTACGAGCAGTACTTC. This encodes CSALGDRGRGSYEQYF.

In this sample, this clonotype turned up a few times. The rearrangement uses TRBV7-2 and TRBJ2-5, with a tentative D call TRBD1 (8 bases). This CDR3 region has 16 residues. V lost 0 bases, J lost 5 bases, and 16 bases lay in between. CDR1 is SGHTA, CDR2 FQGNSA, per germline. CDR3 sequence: CASSLANRGGSETQYF. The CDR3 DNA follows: TGTGCCAGCAGCTTAGCGAACAGGGGGGGTTCGGAGACCCAGTACTTC.

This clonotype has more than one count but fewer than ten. The CDR3 sequence: CSARVGGSATYEQYF. CDR3 bases: TGCAGTGCTAGAGTGGGTGGGTCTGCTACCTACGAGCAGTACTTC. This sequence joins TRBV20-1 and TRBJ2-7; no reliable D call. V was clipped by 1 base and J by 2 bases, with 15 bases between them. This CDR3 has 15 residues. CDR1 DFQATT and CDR2 SNEGSKA come from the germline V gene (reference sequence).

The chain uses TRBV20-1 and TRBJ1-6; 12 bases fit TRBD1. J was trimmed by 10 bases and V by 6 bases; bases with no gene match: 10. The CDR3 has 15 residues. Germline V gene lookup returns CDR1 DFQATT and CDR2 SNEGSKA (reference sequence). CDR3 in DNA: TGCAGTGCAGACCTACCCGGGACAGGGGGCTCACCCCTCCACTTT. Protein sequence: CSADLPGTGGSPLHF.

CDR3: CASSEDRGLWETQYF. CDR3 coding DNA: TGCGCCAGCAGCGAGGACAGGGGGCTTTGGGAGACCCAGTACTTC. The chain combines TRBV5-1 with TRBJ2-5, with 11 bases that match TRBD1. J was trimmed by 5 bases and V by 4 bases; bases with no gene match: 7. This CDR3 comprises 15 residues. Germline CDR1 reads SGHRS; CDR2 reads YFSETQ. The entire variable domain, with the rest obtained from reference TRBV5-1 and TRBJ2-5, is as follows: KAGVTQTPRYLIKTRGQQVTLSCSPISGHRSVSWYQQTPGQGLQFLFEYFSETQRNKGNFPGRFSGRQFSNSRSEMNVSTLELGDSALYLCASSEDRGLWETQYFGPGTRLLVL.

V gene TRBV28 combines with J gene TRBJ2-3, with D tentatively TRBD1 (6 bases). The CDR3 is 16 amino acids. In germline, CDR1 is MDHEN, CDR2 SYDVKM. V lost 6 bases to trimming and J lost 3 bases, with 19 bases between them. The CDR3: CASRTSGDIRTDTQYF. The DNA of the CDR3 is TGTGCCAGCAGGACCTCCGGGGACATAAGGACAGATACGCAGTATTTT. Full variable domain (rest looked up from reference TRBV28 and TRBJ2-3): DVKVTQSSRYLVKRTGEKVFLECVQDMDHENMFWYRQDPGLGLRLIYFSYDVKMKEKGDIPEGYSVSREKKERFSLILESASTNQTSMYLCASRTSGDIRTDTQYFGPGTRLTVL.

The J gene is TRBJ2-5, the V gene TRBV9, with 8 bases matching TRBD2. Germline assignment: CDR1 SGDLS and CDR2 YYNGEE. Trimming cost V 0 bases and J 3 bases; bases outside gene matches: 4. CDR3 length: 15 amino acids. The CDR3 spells CASSVGGGREETQYF. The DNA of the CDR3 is TGTGCCAGCAGCGTAGGCGGGGGGCGCGAAGAGACCCAGTACTTC.

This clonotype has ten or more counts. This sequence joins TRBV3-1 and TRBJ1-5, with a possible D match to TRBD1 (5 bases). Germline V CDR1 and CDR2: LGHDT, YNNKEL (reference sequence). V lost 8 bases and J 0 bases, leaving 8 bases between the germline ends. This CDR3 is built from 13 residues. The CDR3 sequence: CASGGNSNQPQHF. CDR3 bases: TGTGCCAGCGGGGGAAATAGCAATCAGCCCCAGCATTTT.

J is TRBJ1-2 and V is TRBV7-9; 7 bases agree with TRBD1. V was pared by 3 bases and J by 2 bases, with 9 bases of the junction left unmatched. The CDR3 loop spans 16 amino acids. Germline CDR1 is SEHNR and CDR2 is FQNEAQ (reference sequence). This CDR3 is CASSLNRGTANYGYTF. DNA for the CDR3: TGTGCCAGCAGCTTGAACAGGGGCACGGCGAACTATGGCTACACCTTC.

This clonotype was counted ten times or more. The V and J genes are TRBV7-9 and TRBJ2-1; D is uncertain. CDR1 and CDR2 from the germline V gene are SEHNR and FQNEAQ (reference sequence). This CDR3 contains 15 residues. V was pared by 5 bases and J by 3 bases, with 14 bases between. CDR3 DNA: TGTGCCAGCAGCCCCACCACCGACCTCTACAATGAGCAGTTCTTC. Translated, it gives CASSPTTDLYNEQFF.

The CDR3 reads CASSETGTDEQYF. CDR3 nucleotides: TGTGCCAGCAGTGAAACAGGGACCGACGAGCAGTACTTC. This chain uses TRBV6-1 with TRBJ2-7; weak D call: TRBD1 (6 bases). Germline assignment: CDR1 MNHNS and CDR2 SASEGT. The ends were cut back, 2 bases at V and 5 bases at J, with 10 bases in the middle. This CDR3 has 13 residues.

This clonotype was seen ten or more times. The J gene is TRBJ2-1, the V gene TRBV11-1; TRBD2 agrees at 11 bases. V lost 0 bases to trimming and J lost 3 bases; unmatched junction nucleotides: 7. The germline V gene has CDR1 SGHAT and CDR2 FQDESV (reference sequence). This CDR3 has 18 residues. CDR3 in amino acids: CASSLALAGGRGYNEQFF. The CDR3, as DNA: TGTGCCAGCAGCTTAGCGCTAGCGGGAGGCCGGGGCTACAATGAGCAGTTCTTC.

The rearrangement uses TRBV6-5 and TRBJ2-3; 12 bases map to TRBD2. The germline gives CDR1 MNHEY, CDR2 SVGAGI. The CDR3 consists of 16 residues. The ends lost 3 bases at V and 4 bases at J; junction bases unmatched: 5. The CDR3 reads CASSYGLAGGPDTQYF. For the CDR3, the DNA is TGTGCCAGCAGTTATGGGCTAGCGGGAGGGCCAGATACGCAGTATTTT.

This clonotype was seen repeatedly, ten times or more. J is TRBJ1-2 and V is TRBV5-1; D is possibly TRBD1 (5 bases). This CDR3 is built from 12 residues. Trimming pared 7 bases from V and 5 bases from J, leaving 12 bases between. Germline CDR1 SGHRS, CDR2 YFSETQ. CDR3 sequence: CASGFEGYGYTF. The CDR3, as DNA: TGCGCCAGCGGATTCGAGGGGTATGGCTACACCTTC.